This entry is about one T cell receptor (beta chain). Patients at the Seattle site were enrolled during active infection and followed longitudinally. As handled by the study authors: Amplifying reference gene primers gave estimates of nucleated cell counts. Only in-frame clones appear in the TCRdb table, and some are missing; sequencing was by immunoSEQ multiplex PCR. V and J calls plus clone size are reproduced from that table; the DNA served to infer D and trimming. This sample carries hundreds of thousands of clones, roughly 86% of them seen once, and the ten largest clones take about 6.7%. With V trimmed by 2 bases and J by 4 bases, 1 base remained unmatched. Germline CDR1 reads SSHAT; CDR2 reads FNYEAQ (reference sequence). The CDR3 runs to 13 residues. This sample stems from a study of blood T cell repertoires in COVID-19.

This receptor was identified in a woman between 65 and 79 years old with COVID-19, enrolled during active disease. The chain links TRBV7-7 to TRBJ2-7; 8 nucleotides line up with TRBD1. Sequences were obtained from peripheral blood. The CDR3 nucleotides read TGTGCCAGCAGCTTATACAGGGGGTACGAGCAGTACTTC. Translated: CASSLYRGYEQYF.